One sample yielded the 28 T cell receptor beta chains listed below, sequenced in a study of T cell responses to AZD1222 COVID-19 vaccine. The assay was immunoSEQ multiplex PCR, and TCRdb's table has in-frame clones only and misses some. The data hold some 80,000 clones, with roughly nine tenths observed a single time. The sequences come from peripheral blood, collected on day 0 of AZD1222 vaccination. These receptors all come from an adult in good health.

The V call is TRBV12-3 or TRBV12-4, the J call TRBJ1-1; no firm D call. The CDR3 is made up of 13 amino acids. Trimming took 5 bases from V and 6 from J, leaving 13 bases between them. The CDR3 spells CASSPRSVAEAFF. The CDR3 coding sequence is TGTGCCAGCAGTCCGCGGTCTGTCGCTGAAGCTTTCTTT.

V is TRBV5-8 and J is TRBJ1-2; 7 nucleotides align to TRBD1. The V and J ends lost 4 bases and 1 base, in that order; junction bases with no gene match: 7. The germline CDR1 and CDR2 sequences are SGHTS and YDEGEE. This CDR3 is built from 15 residues. The CDR3: CASSAGTDHNYGYTF. In DNA form, the CDR3 reads TGTGCCAGCAGCGCCGGGACAGATCATAACTATGGCTACACCTTC. The full variable domain, in which reference TRBV5-8 and TRBJ1-2 provide the parts outside the CDR3, is EAGVTQSPTHLIKTRGQQATLRCSPISGHTSVYWYQQALGLGLQFLLWYDEGEERNRGNFPPRFSGRQFPNYSSELNVNALELEDSALYLCASSAGTDHNYGYTFGSGTRLTVV.

The chain uses TRBV9 and TRBJ2-7; a possible D gene is TRBD2 (6 bases). Looked up from germline, CDR1 is SGDLS and CDR2 is YYNGEE. Trimming left V 4 bases short and J 6 bases short, with 20 bases between. The length of the CDR3 is 15 residues. The CDR3 loop reads CASSPEDSEGSEQYF. CDR3 nucleotides: TGTGCCAGCAGCCCCGAGGACTCGGAGGGATCCGAGCAGTACTTC.

The V gene is TRBV7-2, the J gene TRBJ1-5, with D maybe TRBD1 (5 bases). Trimming shortened V by 1 base and J by 4 bases, and 11 bases separated the two germline ends. The CDR3 sequence is 15 residues long. CDR1 SGHTA and CDR2 FQGNSA come from the germline V gene. The CDR3 sequence: CASSLGGVGNQPQHF. CDR3 nucleotides: TGTGCCAGCAGCTTAGGAGGGGTTGGAAATCAGCCCCAGCATTTT.

Note on this clone: Other DNA variants within this sample encode the same CDR3. This chain joins TRBV28 and TRBJ1-3, with a possible D match to TRBD1 (6 bases). V was trimmed by 5 bases and J by 0 bases, leaving 11 bases between them. Germline V gives CDR1 MDHEN, CDR2 SYDVKM. CDR3 length: 15 residues. CDR3 loop: CASSRTGTSGNTIYF. CDR3 sequence (DNA): TGTGCCAGCAGTCGAACAGGGACCTCTGGAAACACCATATATTTT.

The chain uses TRBV28 and TRBJ1-2; D possibly corresponds to TRBD1 (5 bases). V was pared by 3 bases and J by 2 bases, with 13 bases between. The CDR3 extends over 15 amino acids. CDR1 is MDHEN and CDR2 is SYDVKM in the germline V gene. In DNA form, the CDR3 reads TGTGCCAGCAGTTTCAGGCGACAGATCAACTATGGCTACACCTTC. Translating it yields CASSFRRQINYGYTF.

The V and J genes are TRBV7-9 and TRBJ1-3, with TRBD1 identical over 10 bases. Trimming at V came to 4 bases and at J to 0 bases, leaving 3 bases not matched to a gene. Germline V gives CDR1 SEHNR, CDR2 FQNEAQ (reference sequence). The CDR3 length is 16 residues. CDR3 sequence (DNA): TGTGCCAGCAGCTGGACAGGGGGTATCTCTGGAAACACCATATATTTT. This gives the protein CASSWTGGISGNTIYF.

The rearrangement uses TRBV18 and TRBJ1-1, with a weak D call TRBD1 (5 bases). The CDR3 is made up of 12 amino acids. Per germline, CDR1 KGHSH and CDR2 LQKENI. V was clipped by 6 bases and J by 3 bases, with 8 bases between them. In DNA form, the CDR3 reads TGTGCCAGCTCCCGACAGTACACTGAAGCTTTCTTT. It yields the protein CASSRQYTEAFF.

Only a few counts were recorded for this clone. V gene TRBV5-1 combines with J gene TRBJ1-2; the D gene is possibly TRBD1 (6 bases). The CDR3 totals 16 residues. Trimming removed 0 bases at V and 4 bases at J, with 16 bases between. Germline V CDR1 and CDR2: SGHRS, YFSETQ. Here the CDR3 reads CASSLEGSTRGYGYTF. The CDR3, as DNA: TGCGCCAGCAGCTTGGAGGGCAGTACCAGGGGCTATGGCTACACCTTC.

The chain combines TRBV29-1 with TRBJ1-1; 8 nucleotides align to TRBD1. Per the germline V gene, CDR1 is SQVTM and CDR2 is ANQGSEA. There are 11 residues in the CDR3. Losses at the gene ends were 4 bases for V and 10 bases for J; bases not matched to a gene: 5. CDR3 loop: CSVGAGGRAFF. Written as DNA, the CDR3 is TGCAGCGTTGGGGCAGGGGGCCGAGCTTTCTTT.

This chain links TRBV5-1 with TRBJ1-1; tentative D call: TRBD1 (6 bases). Deletions cut 5 bases from V and 1 base from J, with 18 bases between. The CDR3 runs to 16 residues. The germline V gene has CDR1 SGHRS and CDR2 YFSETQ. CDR3 coding DNA: TGCGCCAGCAGTAAGCCACAGGGTTTGAGGAACACTGAAGCTTTCTTT. This translates into CASSKPQGLRNTEAFF.

V gene TRBV5-1 combines with J gene TRBJ1-6; the match to TRBD1 covers 7 bases. This CDR3 comprises 16 residues. Germline V gene data show CDR1 as SGHRS and CDR2 as YFSETQ. Trimming took 4 bases from V and 16 from J; bases not matched to a gene: 20. CDR3 sequence (DNA): TGCGCCAGCAGCGCTCGACAGGGCGAGGCCCCCAAAGTTCTCCACTTT. It encodes CASSARQGEAPKVLHF.

For the CDR3, the DNA is TGTGCCAGCAGGATCAGTAGAGCGGGGGGCCGGGATGAGCAGTTCTTC. Encoded protein: CASRISRAGGRDEQFF. This chain uses TRBV27 with TRBJ2-1; 9 positions match TRBD2. The V segment lost 6 bases and the J segment 8 bases; nucleotides outside the gene matches: 14. There are 16 residues in the CDR3. CDR1 is MNHEY, CDR2 SMNVEV, per germline (reference sequence).

Turning to this clone: Other DNA sequences from this sample encode an identical CDR3 as well. The chain is built from TRBV6-1 and TRBJ1-1, with a possible D match to TRBD1 (6 bases). V gave up 0 bases and J gave up 2 bases, with 10 bases separating them. Germline V gene sequence: CDR1 MNHNS, CDR2 SASEGT. This CDR3 has 15 amino acids. The DNA for the CDR3 is TGTGCCAGCAGTGAAGCCGGGGGGCGTAACACTGAAGCTTTCTTT. It yields the protein CASSEAGGRNTEAFF.

The chain links TRBV28 to TRBJ1-1, with D unclear. In germline, CDR1 is MDHEN, CDR2 SYDVKM. Trimming shortened V by 7 bases and J by 1 base, and 4 bases separated the two germline ends. The CDR3 consists of 11 residues. The DNA of the CDR3 is TGTGCCAGCATACAGAACACTGAAGCTTTCTTT. Encoded protein: CASIQNTEAFF.

This clone showed up just a few times. The rearrangement joins TRBV3-1 (or the pseudogene TRBV3-2) to TRBJ1-1, with TRBD1 matching 8 bases. V gave up 1 base and J gave up 5 bases; unmatched junction bases: 9. This CDR3 region has 16 residues. CDR1 LGHDT and CDR2 YNNKEL come from the germline V gene (reference sequence). The CDR3 DNA reads as TGTGCCAGCAGCCAAGTTGCCCCAACAGGGGGGACTGAAGCTTTCTTT. Protein sequence: CASSQVAPTGGTEAFF.

The chain combines TRBV5-1 with TRBJ2-7; D possibly corresponds to TRBD1 (6 bases). Germline lookup yields CDR1 SGHRS and CDR2 YFSETQ. Trimming cost V 0 bases and J 1 base, with 11 bases left between them. The CDR3 covers 15 residues. The CDR3 loop is CASSLAWTESYEQYF. In DNA form, the CDR3 reads TGCGCCAGCAGCTTGGCCTGGACAGAGTCCTACGAGCAGTACTTC.

V usage is TRBV18 and J usage is TRBJ2-2, with 10 bases aligning to TRBD2. Germline CDR1 and CDR2: KGHSH and LQKENI. J lost 5 bases, V lost 2 bases, and 2 bases had no gene match. This CDR3 is built from 15 residues. The CDR3 DNA reads as TGTGCCAGCTCACCAATGACTAGCGGGACCGGGGAGCTGTTTTTT. Its protein product is CASSPMTSGTGELFF.

The count of this clone is one. V is TRBV29-1 and J is TRBJ2-3; no definite D call. Germline-derived CDR1 and CDR2 are SQVTM and ANQGSEA. The CDR3 contains 14 residues. The V end lost 7 bases, the J end lost 0 bases, and 14 bases lay between the germline ends. CDR3 protein: CSGVRVASTDTQYF. The CDR3 bases are TGCAGCGGGGTACGCGTGGCGAGCACAGATACGCAGTATTTT.

This clone has a single count. This chain connects TRBV5-8 to TRBJ2-2, with TRBD2 matching over 14 bases. Trimming removed 4 bases from V and 7 bases from J; junction bases left unmatched: 6. There are 16 residues in the CDR3. Germline V CDR1 and CDR2: SGHTS, YDEGEE. The CDR3 loop reads CASSPGLAGASGELFF. The CDR3 region has the DNA TGTGCCAGCAGCCCGGGACTAGCGGGAGCAAGCGGGGAGCTGTTTTTT.

The chain links TRBV28 to TRBJ1-5; D not certain. CDR1 and CDR2 (germline): MDHEN, SYDVKM. The CDR3 is 14 amino acids. The V end lost 7 bases, the J end lost 4 bases, and 14 bases lay between the germline ends. The CDR3 DNA sequence: TGTGCCAGCACCCCCATGGCCGAAAATCAGCCCCAGCATTTT. The encoded protein is CASTPMAENQPQHF.

DNA for the CDR3: TGCGCCAGCAGTTCCCGGGGACCGACCACCGGGGAGCTGTTTTTT. This codes for CASSSRGPTTGELFF. This chain joins TRBV5-1 and TRBJ2-2; D might be TRBD1 or TRBD2, each matching 5 bases. The CDR3 has 15 amino acids. The V gene lost 5 bases and the J gene lost 4 bases, with 15 bases spanning the gap. CDR1 and CDR2 (germline): SGHRS, YFSETQ.

CDR3 region: CASSPQGGLNQPQHF. CDR3 DNA: TGTGCCAGTAGTCCGCAGGGGGGCCTAAATCAGCCCCAGCATTTT. The chain employs TRBV19 and TRBJ1-5; 7 bases fit TRBD1. The V segment lost 5 bases and the J segment 4 bases; nucleotides outside the gene matches: 8. Germline V gives CDR1 LNHDA, CDR2 SQIVND (reference sequence). The CDR3 extends over 15 amino acids.

V gene TRBV7-6 combines with J gene TRBJ2-3, with 10 bases matching TRBD1. CDR3 length: 15 residues. Germline V gene sequence: CDR1 SGHVS, CDR2 FNYEAQ. After removal of 0 bases from V and 6 bases from J, the junction contained 3 bases not matched to a gene. The CDR3 DNA is TGTGCCAGCAGCTTAGCGGGGACAGGGGCGGATACGCAGTATTTT. This gives the protein CASSLAGTGADTQYF.

V usage is TRBV5-4 and J usage is TRBJ1-1, with 8 nucleotides matching TRBD1. CDR1 SGHNT and CDR2 YYREEE come from the germline V gene (reference sequence). The trim removed 9 bases at V and 2 bases at J, leaving 12 bases unmatched. The CDR3 covers 15 residues. This chain's CDR3 is CAISKTGQANTEAFF. In nucleotides, the CDR3 is TGTGCCATCTCGAAAACGGGACAGGCAAACACTGAAGCTTTCTTT.

Only one count was recorded for this clone. For the CDR3, the DNA is TGCGCCAGCAGCTTGGACAGTGGCTATGGCTACACCTTC. Translating it yields CASSLDSGYGYTF. V gene TRBV5-1 combines with J gene TRBJ1-2; D unclear. The V gene lost 0 bases and the J gene lost 4 bases, with 7 bases spanning the gap. CDR1 is SGHRS, CDR2 YFSETQ, per germline. This CDR3 contains 13 residues.

This sequence joins TRBV5-6 and TRBJ2-4; a possible D gene is TRBD1 (5 bases). This CDR3 is built from 14 residues. Germline lookup yields CDR1 SGHDT and CDR2 YYEEEE. The V and J ends lost 2 bases and 1 base respectively, with 7 bases between them. In DNA, the CDR3 is TGTGCCAGCAGCTTCTCAGGGGCCAAAAACATTCAGTACTTC. Its translation is CASSFSGAKNIQYF.

This rearrangement joins TRBV10-1 to TRBJ2-1; 11 bases map to TRBD2. CDR3 length: 17 amino acids. Trimming cost V 7 bases and J 5 bases; bases outside gene matches: 13. Germline assignment: CDR1 WNHNN and CDR2 SYGVQD (reference sequence). CDR3 DNA sequence: TGCGCCAGCACCCACACTAGCGGGAGCAGCCATAACAATGAGCAGTTCTTC. This translates into CASTHTSGSSHNNEQFF.